This is a list of T cell receptor beta chains from one sample in a study of blood T cell repertoires in COVID-19. Assay: immunoSEQ multiplex PCR; the TCRdb copy retains only in-frame clones and omits some. This table has roughly 200,000 clones, approximately 83% appearing once. Sequences were obtained from peripheral blood. These receptors all come from a man aged 60 to 69 with acute or convalescent COVID-19. The conserved cysteine and the conserved F or W are not part of the CDR3 here. Fields, in order: V gene, clone size, CDR3 length, CDR3 protein. Expanded clones get a size class; other rows say once, few or many, or leave the size out.

V gene: TRBV7-3
clone size: few
CDR3 length: 13
CDR3 protein: ASSRSRSGRYEQY

V gene: TRBV19
clone size: NA
CDR3 length: 13
CDR3 protein: ASHPRTSGSNEQF

V gene: TRBV19
clone size: NA
CDR3 length: 11
CDR3 protein: ASSAQGIGTQY

V gene: TRBV28
clone size: once
CDR3 length: 16
CDR3 protein: ASSPPGLAGRTYNEQF

V gene: TRBV7-9
clone size: NA
CDR3 length: 12
CDR3 protein: ASSLIQGPYGYT

V gene: TRBV6-1
clone size: NA
CDR3 length: 11
CDR3 protein: ASSDPGQGSAF

V gene: TRBV6-5
clone size: NA
CDR3 length: 11
CDR3 protein: ASSYRAGDGYT

V gene: TRBV7-9
clone size: NA
CDR3 length: 13
CDR3 protein: ASSSSQGTAETQY

V gene: TRBV28
clone size: NA
CDR3 length: 11
CDR3 protein: ATGSTVPYGYT

V gene: TRBV12-3/TRBV12-4
clone size: NA
CDR3 length: 11
CDR3 protein: ASRQGNTGELF

V gene: TRBV12-5
clone size: NA
CDR3 length: 13
CDR3 protein: ASGLGNRGSETQY

V gene: TRBV24-1
clone size: NA
CDR3 length: 10
CDR3 protein: AITGTTGELF

V gene: TRBV5-1
clone size: NA
CDR3 length: 13
CDR3 protein: ASSLGTARLGEQY

V gene: TRBV4-1
clone size: NA
CDR3 length: 12
CDR3 protein: ASSQGTGRYEQY